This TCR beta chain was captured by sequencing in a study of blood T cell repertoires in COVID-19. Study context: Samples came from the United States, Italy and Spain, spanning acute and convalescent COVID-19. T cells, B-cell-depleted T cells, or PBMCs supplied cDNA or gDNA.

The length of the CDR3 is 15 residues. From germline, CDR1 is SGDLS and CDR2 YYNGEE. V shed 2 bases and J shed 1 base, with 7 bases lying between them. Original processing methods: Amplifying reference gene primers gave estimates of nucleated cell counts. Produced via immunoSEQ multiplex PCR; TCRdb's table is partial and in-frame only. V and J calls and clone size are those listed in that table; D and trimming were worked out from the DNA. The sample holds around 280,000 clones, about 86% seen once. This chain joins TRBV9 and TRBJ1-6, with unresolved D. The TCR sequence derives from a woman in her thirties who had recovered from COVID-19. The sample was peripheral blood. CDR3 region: CASSVTWSYNSPLHF. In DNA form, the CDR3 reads TGTGCCAGCAGCGTTACTTGGTCCTATAATTCACCCCTCCACTTT.